A single sample gave rise to the 20 T cell receptor beta chains below, sequenced in a study of CD8 T cells in Susac syndrome. An amount of RNA that ranged from roughly 0.5 to 1 ug was reverse transcribed with random hexamers. TCRdb redid the calling of the immunoSEQ multiplex PCR reads with MiXCR, one entry per CDR3 protein. The repertoire consists of roughly 200,000 distinct CDR3 sequences, with 94% occurring once and the leading ten covering 0.12%. The specimen was CD4+ T cells from PBMCs. The receptors derive from a human donor with Susac syndrome.

The V call is TRBV20-1, the J call TRBJ2-5; 8 bases fit TRBD1. V shed 6 bases, J shed 4 bases, and the junction held 10 bases outside the gene matches. The CDR3 length is 14 residues. CDR1 and CDR2 from the germline V gene are DFQATT and SNEGSKA (reference sequence). CDR3 sequence (DNA): TGCAGTGCCAATGCGGACAGGGTCGGAGAGACCCAGTACTTC. Translated: CSANADRVGETQYF.

This clonotype was seen a single time. This chain links TRBV2 with TRBJ1-5; tentatively, D is TRBD1 (5 bases). Germline CDR1 reads SNHLY; CDR2 reads FYNNEI. Between the trimmed V and J ends, which lost 7 bases and 0 bases, there was a span of 13 bases. There are 15 residues in the CDR3. The CDR3 sequence is CASTITGDSNQPQHF. The CDR3 nucleotides are TGTGCCAGCACCATAACGGGGGATAGCAATCAGCCCCAGCATTTT.

This sequence joins TRBV12-3 or TRBV12-4 and TRBJ1-2; D not certain. The V and J ends lost 3 bases and 3 bases respectively, with 8 bases between them. There are 13 residues in the CDR3. CDR3 nucleotide sequence: TGTGCCAGCAGTTTGGTCGGCCACTATGGCTACACCTTC. Its protein product is CASSLVGHYGYTF.

This chain links TRBV12-3 or TRBV12-4 with TRBJ2-7, with D hard to call. V was clipped by 5 bases and J by 6 bases, with 17 bases between them. CDR3 length: 14 residues. Written as DNA, the CDR3 is TGTGCCAGCAGTGTTACTACCTCCTCGCGCGAGCAGTACTTC. It is translated as CASSVTTSSREQYF.

This chain uses TRBV12-5 with TRBJ2-7; D is uncertain. This CDR3 is 13 amino acids long. Germline V gene lookup returns CDR1 LGHNT and CDR2 FRNRAP. V shed 2 bases and J shed 6 bases, with 11 bases lying between them. The CDR3 DNA follows: TGTGCTAGTGGTTTGTTCCAAGCCGGCGAGCAGTACTTC. This translates into CASGLFQAGEQYF.

The gene calls are TRBV5-1 and TRBJ1-1, with a tentative D call TRBD1 (5 bases). The CDR3 is made up of 14 amino acids. CDR1 SGHRS and CDR2 YFSETQ come from the germline V gene. The V gene lost 0 bases and the J gene lost 0 bases, with 6 bases spanning the gap. CDR3 amino acids: CASSLEGVNTEAFF. CDR3 in DNA: TGCGCCAGCAGCTTGGAAGGGGTGAACACTGAAGCTTTCTTT.

This chain uses TRBV15 with TRBJ1-5, with 9 bases aligning to TRBD1. CDR3 length: 13 amino acids. CDR1 is LNHNV and CDR2 is YYDKDF in the germline V gene (reference sequence). J lost 7 bases, V lost 4 bases, and 2 bases had no gene match. CDR3 region: CATSNRGPQPQHF. The CDR3 DNA reads as TGTGCCACCAGCAACAGGGGGCCCCAGCCCCAGCATTTT.

The chain couples TRBV5-4 to TRBJ2-3; D uncertain. Looked up from germline, CDR1 is SGHNT and CDR2 is YYREEE (reference sequence). V gave up 1 base and J gave up 0 bases, with 6 bases separating them. CDR3 length equals 14 residues. In DNA, the CDR3 is TGTGCCAGCAGCTTGAGCAGTAGCACAGATACGCAGTATTTT. It yields the protein CASSLSSSTDTQYF.

This clonotype was seen more than once but under ten times. The V gene is TRBV3-1, the J gene TRBJ2-5; TRBD2 might be the D (6 bases). Germline V gene lookup returns CDR1 LGHDT and CDR2 YNNKEL (reference sequence). This CDR3 has 13 amino acids. Trimming removed 3 bases from V and 4 bases from J, with 9 bases in between. The CDR3 DNA is TGTGCCAGCAGCCAGGGGGAGGCAGAGACCCAGTACTTC. This codes for CASSQGEAETQYF.

The chain couples TRBV6-5 to TRBJ2-7; D remains unclear. V shed 0 bases and J shed 8 bases, with 11 bases lying between them. CDR1 and CDR2 from the germline V gene are MNHEY and SVGAGI. This CDR3 region has 13 residues. Written as DNA, the CDR3 is TGTGCCAGCAGTTACTCGGATGACACCCAGCAGTACTTC. The encoded protein is CASSYSDDTQQYF.

The genes are TRBV27 and TRBJ1-6; 9 bases line up with TRBD1. CDR3 length: 15 amino acids. The germline gives CDR1 MNHEY, CDR2 SMNVEV (reference sequence). Trimming cost V 5 bases and J 7 bases; bases outside gene matches: 6. CDR3 loop: CASSPRGQGNSPLHF. In nucleotides, the CDR3 is TGTGCCAGCAGTCCCCGGGGACAGGGAAATTCACCCCTCCACTTT.

CDR3 loop: CASSLEVATAYEQYF. The CDR3 DNA reads as TGTGCCAGCAGTTTAGAGGTAGCAACGGCCTACGAGCAGTACTTC. This rearrangement joins TRBV12-3 or TRBV12-4 to TRBJ2-7; D gene unclear. The V end was cut by 1 base, the J end by 2 bases, with 12 bases between. The CDR3 contains 15 residues.

The chain is built from TRBV4-2 and TRBJ2-5, with 9 positions matching TRBD2. The CDR3 has 19 amino acids. The V gene's germline CDR1 is LGHNA and CDR2 YNFKEQ. After removal of 0 bases from V and 5 bases from J, the junction contained 16 bases not matched to a gene. This chain's CDR3 is CASSQDWAWAGGPEETQYF. Written as DNA, the CDR3 is TGTGCCAGCAGCCAAGATTGGGCTTGGGCGGGGGGGCCGGAGGAGACCCAGTACTTC.

The table lists this clonotype with a count of one. The chain combines TRBV3-1 with TRBJ2-7; no firm D call. The V gene lost 4 bases and the J gene lost 6 bases, with 13 bases spanning the gap. This CDR3 spans 13 amino acids. CDR1 and CDR2 from the germline V gene are LGHDT and YNNKEL (reference sequence). Written as DNA, the CDR3 is TGTGCCAGCAGCCCGACGGTGGCTGGCGAGCAGTACTTC. It specifies CASSPTVAGEQYF.

This clonotype came up a few times. The rearrangement links TRBV20-1 to TRBJ1-1; 11 nucleotides align to TRBD1. Trimming cost V 0 bases and J 4 bases; bases outside gene matches: 1. Germline lookup yields CDR1 DFQATT and CDR2 SNEGSKA (reference sequence). The CDR3 sequence is 14 residues long. As DNA, the CDR3 is TGCAGTGCTAGAGAGGGGACAGGGGGCACTGAAGCTTTCTTT. Encoded protein: CSAREGTGGTEAFF.

The chain joins TRBV2 to TRBJ1-2; no definite D call. In germline, CDR1 is SNHLY, CDR2 FYNNEI. CDR3 length equals 11 residues. Trimming took off 4 bases at V and 5 bases at J, with 5 bases between the two ends. The CDR3: CASSVGYGYTF. CDR3 DNA: TGTGCCAGCAGTGTTGGGTATGGCTACACCTTC.

This clonotype was seen once. The rearrangement joins TRBV20-1 to TRBJ2-3; 12 nucleotides line up with TRBD1. The CDR3 contains 15 residues. Germline values: CDR1 DFQATT, CDR2 SNEGSKA (reference sequence). V dropped 5 bases and J dropped 7; count of bases not matched to a gene: 10. CDR3 bases: TGCAGTGCTGCCCCCGGGACAGGGGGCCTTCATACGCAGTATTTT. It encodes CSAAPGTGGLHTQYF.

The chain recombines TRBV18 with TRBJ2-1; D call uncertain. V was shortened by 2 bases and J by 0 bases, with 5 bases between the two germline ends. CDR3 length: 14 residues. Germline V lookup: CDR1 KGHSH, CDR2 LQKENI. In DNA, the CDR3 is TGTGCCAGCTCACCAGCGAACTCCTACAATGAGCAGTTCTTC. Translating it yields CASSPANSYNEQFF.

The chain's CDR3 is CAWRRSATSGDGYTF. DNA for the CDR3: TGTGCCTGGAGAAGGTCAGCCACCAGCGGAGATGGCTACACCTTC. The rearrangement links TRBV30 to TRBJ1-2; no reliable D call. CDR3 size: 15 residues. V gave up 3 bases and J gave up 6 bases, with 20 bases separating them. Per the germline V gene, CDR1 is GTSNPN and CDR2 is SVGIG (reference sequence).

The chain has TRBV18 and TRBJ1-4; a possible D gene is TRBD1 (5 bases). Per the germline V gene, CDR1 is KGHSH and CDR2 is LQKENI. The CDR3 sequence is 14 residues long. V lost 2 bases to trimming and J lost 7 bases, with 11 bases between them. The CDR3 nucleotides are TGTGCCAGCTCACCAACGACAGCTGGTGAAAAACTGTTTTTT. It translates to CASSPTTAGEKLFF.